These 10 T cell receptor beta chains came from one sample sequenced in a study of cytomegalovirus exposure and HLA in healthy donors. The PCR was carried out with 60 Vbeta primers and 13 Jbeta primers. Data came from immunoSEQ multiplex PCR; TCRdb stores just in-frame clones and leaves some out. The table records around 130,000 clones, 70% to 85% of them present only once. Sequenced input: PBMCs. The receptors derive from a woman in her sixties or seventies in good health and CMV-seropositive.

The V call is TRBV7-3, the J call TRBJ2-2; TRBD1 matches 8 bases. V lost 5 bases, J lost 3 bases, and 5 bases stayed unmatched. This CDR3 contains 15 residues. Per the germline V gene, CDR1 is SGHTA and CDR2 is FQGTGA. CDR3 sequence reads: CASSRDRTYTGELFF. The CDR3 DNA sequence: TGTGCCAGCAGCCGGGACAGGACTTACACCGGGGAGCTGTTTTTT.

This clone came up a few times. The chain employs TRBV6-4 and TRBJ1-6, with unresolved D. Between the trimmed V and J ends, which lost 3 bases and 8 bases, there was a span of 11 bases. The CDR3 has 14 residues. CDR1 and CDR2 (germline): MRHNA, SNTAGT. In nucleotides, the CDR3 is TGTGCCAGCAGTGATCACGGCCGGGATTCACCCCTCCACTTT. This translates into CASSDHGRDSPLHF.

Concerning this clone itself: Other DNA sequences within the sample encode an identical CDR3. The chain carries TRBV5-1 and TRBJ2-7; 9 nucleotides agree with TRBD1. Looked up from germline, CDR1 is SGHRS and CDR2 is YFSETQ. This CDR3 contains 14 residues. After removal of 7 bases from V and 0 bases from J, the junction contained 5 bases not matched to a gene. The CDR3 DNA reads as TGCGCCAGCTCGTTGGGACAGGGCTCCTACGAGCAGTACTTC. Translating it yields CASSLGQGSYEQYF.

The V and J genes are TRBV5-1 and TRBJ1-6; 7 nucleotides line up with TRBD1. CDR3 length: 16 amino acids. Trimming took 1 base from V and 0 from J; bases not matched to a gene: 1. Germline-derived CDR1 and CDR2 are SGHRS and YFSETQ. The CDR3 loop is CASSLSGGSYNSPLHF. The CDR3 DNA is TGCGCCAGCAGCTTGTCAGGGGGCTCCTATAATTCACCCCTCCACTTT.

V usage is TRBV25-1 and J usage is TRBJ2-7; TRBD1 might be the D (5 bases). Deletions cut 0 bases from V and 4 bases from J, with 10 bases between. Germline V gene data show CDR1 as MGHDK and CDR2 as SYGVNS. CDR3 length: 14 amino acids. The CDR3 is CASSEYDSRYEQYF. In DNA, the CDR3 is TGTGCCAGCAGTGAATATGACAGCCGATACGAGCAGTACTTC.

Concerning this clone itself: One end of the junction does not line up with germline, which may come from a read error. The chain recombines TRBV7-9 with TRBJ1-6; TRBD1 might be the D (5 bases). The CDR3 is made up of 16 amino acids. Germline CDR1 SEHNR, CDR2 FQNEAQ (reference sequence). This CDR3 is CSSSLETGLWDSPLHF. CDR3 DNA sequence: TGTTCCAGCAGCCTGGAAACGGGACTCTGGGATTCACCCCTCCACTTT.

The chain couples TRBV7-9 to TRBJ1-6, with D unclear. Trimming left V 5 bases short and J 14 bases short, with 7 bases between. There are 10 residues in the CDR3. Germline assignment: CDR1 SEHNR and CDR2 FQNEAQ (reference sequence). CDR3 protein: CASSQLALHF. The CDR3 region has the DNA TGTGCCAGCAGCCAATTAGCCCTCCACTTT.

In its sample, this clone was seen once. The chain is built from TRBV9 and TRBJ1-2; possibly TRBD1 for D (5 bases). V was trimmed by 3 bases and J by 6 bases, leaving 18 bases between them. Per the germline V gene, CDR1 is SGDLS and CDR2 is YYNGEE. The CDR3 contains 15 residues. CDR3 in amino acids: CASSAGGGSIDGYTF. The CDR3 coding sequence is TGTGCCAGCAGCGCGGGGGGGGGTAGTATTGATGGCTACACCTTC.

The chain is built from TRBV2 and TRBJ1-2, with 10 nucleotides matching TRBD1. The CDR3 is 15 amino acids. V lost 6 bases to trimming and J lost 0 bases; unmatched junction nucleotides: 4. Germline CDR1 reads SNHLY; CDR2 reads FYNNEI. The CDR3 reads CASRLGTGANYGYTF. The CDR3 nucleotides read TGTGCCAGCAGACTCGGGACAGGGGCTAACTATGGCTACACCTTC. Using reference TRBV2 and TRBJ1-2 for the parts outside the CDR3, the full variable domain is EPEVTQTPSHQVTQMGQEVILRCVPISNHLYFYWYRQILGQKVEFLVSFYNNEISEKSEIFDDQFSVERPDGSNFTLKIRSTKLEDSAMYFCASRLGTGANYGYTFGSGTRLTVV.

This chain joins TRBV6-5 and TRBJ1-5, with D unclear. V lost 2 bases, J lost 9 bases, and 8 bases lay in between. This CDR3 is 12 amino acids long. In germline, CDR1 is MNHEY, CDR2 SVGAGI. This CDR3 is CASSYRLGPQHF. CDR3 nucleotide sequence: TGTGCCAGCAGTTACCGCCTCGGGCCCCAGCATTTT.